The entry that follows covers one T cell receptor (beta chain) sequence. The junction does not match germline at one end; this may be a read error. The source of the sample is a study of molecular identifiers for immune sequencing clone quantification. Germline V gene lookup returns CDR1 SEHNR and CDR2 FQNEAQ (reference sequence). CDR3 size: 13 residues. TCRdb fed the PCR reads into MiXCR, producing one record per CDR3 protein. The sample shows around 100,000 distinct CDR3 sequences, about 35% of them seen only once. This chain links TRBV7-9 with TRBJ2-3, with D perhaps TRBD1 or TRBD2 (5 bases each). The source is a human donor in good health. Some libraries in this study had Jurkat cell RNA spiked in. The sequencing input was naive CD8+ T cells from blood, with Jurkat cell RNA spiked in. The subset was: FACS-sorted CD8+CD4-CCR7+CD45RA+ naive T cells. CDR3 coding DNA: TGTGCCAGCAGCCAAAATGGGGGAAATACGCAGATTTTT. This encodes CASSQNGGNTQIF.